This TCR beta chain was sequenced for a study of cytomegalovirus exposure and HLA in healthy donors listed by TCRdb under 2017. In terms of the full investigation: According to an earlier analysis of a few hundred of the donors, 200 million or so T cells yielded 117 million unique TCR beta sequences and more than 250 Gb of sequence data. An early release that covered several hundred HLA-typed donors contained approximately 300 gigabases of sequencing data and 75 million to 100 million unique TCR sequences. The genetic ancestry cluster associated with self-reported Caucasian donors included 70% to 85% of the roughly 380 genotyped donors. The study aimed to test whether cataloging public T cell receptors could reveal signatures of past pathogen exposure. Using immunosequencing, the study profiled T cell repertoires from 550 to 750 subjects and related those repertoires to cytomegalovirus serostatus. Along with the roughly 700-subject first cohort, a separate validation cohort of over a hundred different subjects was used. High-throughput TCR immunosequencing, statistical association of individual TCRs with disease status, and machine learning were combined to predict cytomegalovirus infection status. A later analysis re-analyzed previously published TCR beta repertoires from 660 or so donors and added high-resolution HLA genotyping to study TCR occurrence patterns. Rather than using new phenotypic data, the later analysis identified candidate immune exposures from TCR beta sequences and from how often those sequences occurred across donors. An earlier analysis of approximately 580 of the donors used high-throughput TCR beta sequencing to judge whether each TCR beta V gene segment behaved as functional or pseudogenic. Donor age, sex, ethnicity and CMV serostatus were collected together with the repertoire data. A later genetic analysis took genome-wide SNP genotypes for about 65% of the roughly 670 donors and used that subset as a discovery cohort. Every repertoire in the discovery cohort had been generated on one and the same sequencing platform. HLA typing covered class I and class II loci at four-digit resolution. Typing coverage varied by locus: about 620-640 donors for A, B, C, DRB1 and DQB1; roughly 500 for DQA1; about 590 for DPA1; about 450 for DPB1. Several DR-DQ haplotypes were handled as single units for association and clustering, since linkage in the cohort was strong. Among over 350 genotyped donors of the cohort, an average of about 240,000 unique TCR beta nucleotide sequences were sequenced per donor, around 20% of them non-productive.

The germline V end is reduced by 6 bases and the J end by 8 bases; junction bases left unmatched: 7. Based on the germline V gene, the CDR1 and CDR2 sequences are MNHNS and SASEGT. From the cysteine through the phenylalanine, the CDR3 covers 14 amino acids. Only the CDR3 region is kept as DNA, spanning 42 bases read in frame from base 1. To prepare the library, the immunoSEQ multiplex PCR assay was applied. A mixture of 60 forward primers for TCR Vbeta segments and 13 reverse primers for TCR Jbeta segments was used in the multiplex PCR. The CDR3 region of rearranged TCR beta genes was amplified from genomic DNA by a multiplex PCR assay. The amplified TCR beta libraries were sequenced on the Illumina HiSeq System as 87-base-pair reads. Per the original workflow: In a later analysis, tens of millions of unique TCR beta chains were counted across the approximately 640 repertoires, and roughly 11 million of these chains were shared by at least two donors. Raw reads were error-corrected and collapsed into unique sequences by a nearest-neighbor algorithm in which closely related sequences were merged to remove PCR and sequencing errors. CDR3 sequences were aligned to IMGT reference sequences to assign V, D and J gene segments. For a sequence to be retained, at least a six-nucleotide match to both a V gene segment and a J gene segment was required. A rearrangement counted as productive if the CDR3 had no stop codons and remained in frame with V and J, and every other rearrangement counted as non-productive. Following IMGT convention, CDR3 was defined as the stretch from the second conserved V-encoded cysteine to the conserved J-encoded phenylalanine. The earlier analysis of fewer than 750 of the donors excluded sequences that lacked an unambiguous match to a single V gene segment. An earlier analysis of some 500 of the donors classified V segments as functional when productive rearrangements were above 56.7% and as segregating when the standard deviation between donors was above 5%. A statistical classification framework was developed to diagnose cytomegalovirus status using the catalog of TCR beta chain sequences. V and J gene assignment, in a later analysis, came from comparing TCR nucleotide sequences with IMGT/GENE-DB human TR gene sequences. A later analysis assigned CDR3 sequences and most-parsimonious VDJ recombination scenarios with the TCRdist pipeline. In a later analysis, each TCR beta chain was defined by its CDR3 amino acid sequence together with its V-gene family, and reads without a unique V-gene family were excluded. As a way to deal with suspected cross-contamination and a sequencing artifact, a later analysis dropped 450 to 600 nucleotide sequences that were highly shared and had low generation probability. In a later analysis, a clonal expansion index was calculated for each public chain from normalized within-repertoire ranks of inferred template counts. Generation probabilities in a later analysis came from a VDJ recombination model fitted to out-of-frame rearrangements, and those results were checked against IGoR. In a later analysis, TCR-TCR, TCR-HLA and TCR-CMV co-occurrence was scored with hypergeometric tests, and a repertoire-size bias correction was applied to TCR pairs. False discovery rates were estimated in a later analysis by permuting HLA or CMV assignments 20 times. In a later analysis, co-occurring TCRs were grouped with DBSCAN, and TCRdist sequence similarity was added when clustering was performed within HLA-allele-positive subsets. Repertoires with fewer than 30,000 or more than 120,000 public chains, plus five repertoires with anomalous nucleotide sharing, were excluded from co-occurrence clustering. TCRdb took this table from immuneACCESS and kept in-frame rearrangements with V and J called. Such tables lack part of the clones; where checked against another copy, unresolved V genes explain under half of the gap, and the rest is unexplained. That table furnishes V, J and clone size, whereas the DNA furnished D and trimming. The sample records under 200,000 clones, 71% of which are singletons. The ten largest clones represent over 2.5% of the sample.

The cohort comprised some 680 healthy bone marrow donors. At the time of sampling, every cohort member was nominally healthy, though immune exposures that went unrecorded were likely present. The donor tested CMV seronegative and was one of the 352 seronegative cohort members. Every donor gave a peripheral blood sample, and the peripheral blood mononuclear cells from that sample were used for TCR beta sequencing. The Qiagen DNeasy Blood Extraction Kit was used to extract genomic DNA from the blood cell samples. General conclusions and limits of the study: In a later genetic analysis, fewer N-insertions in productive TCRs were reported among donors in an Asian-associated ancestry cluster than the roughly 700-donor mean. Across donors, most TCR sequences were observed very rarely, whereas some public TCRs were present in many individuals. A later genetic analysis associated a missense DCLRE1C variant with V-gene and J-gene trimming of TCR beta chains, and an independent cohort replicated the association. Only TCR beta chains were sequenced in this cohort, and the absence of alpha or paired-chain data limited detectable features. Correlated functional status among segregating V segments might reflect linkage disequilibrium, but an unknown experimental factor could not be ruled out. Assigning TCR associations to individual alleles was difficult when HLA alleles, especially DR and DQ, strongly co-occurred. According to a later analysis, TCR association rates differed among HLA loci, with DRB1 alleles showing the most associated TCRs and HLA-C alleles showing the fewest. Because counts were too low, about 18 rarely observed V segments, including chromosome 9 orphons, were excluded from the earlier analysis of 587 of the donors. Roughly uniform sequencing depth across donors was assumed in presence/absence analyses, although this assumption may not hold. The sequencing pipeline was judged likely to have produced a cluster of highly shared sequence variants as a technical artifact. In a later analysis, 15,000 to 20,000 TCR beta sequences were associated with specific HLA alleles at a false discovery rate of 0.05. In an earlier analysis of under 600 of the donors, most TCR beta V segments were observed in productive rearrangements about 87% or about 30% of the time, broadly matching IMGT annotations. A further reported finding was that TCR beta sequences accurately predicted the HLA-A and HLA-B alleles for most subjects in the first cohort. The classifier was reported to diagnose cytomegalovirus status with high specificity and sensitivity in both the original and validation cohorts. Because the 87-base-pair reads could not distinguish some IMGT-functional V segments, including TRBV6-2 and TRBV6-3, those segments were excluded. The study gave a list of 150 to 200 TCR beta chains associated with cytomegalovirus. Compared with equally common non-associated chains, HLA-associated TCR beta chains in a later analysis were more clonally expanded and had lower generation probabilities. HLA typing was unavailable for some donors at each locus, so association tests used only the typed subset. Several of the top co-occurrence clusters appeared to be linked to parvovirus B19, influenza, CMV and Epstein-Barr virus, according to a later analysis. CMV serostatus was the only immune exposure information available for the cohort. In a later analysis, most CMV-associated TCR beta chains were found to appear HLA-restricted, with HLA associations seemingly driven largely by CMV exposure. It was suggested by the authors that the approach could potentially be generalized to other disease states and immunological phenotypes. A few of the identified cytomegalovirus-associated TCR beta chains were confirmed in vitro to be specific for cytomegalovirus antigens.

This clone was observed a few times. Its antigen is still unknown. The input lacks base qualities; no much larger clone sits a single base away. The sample consisted of PBMCs. The clonotype originates from a woman aged 30 to 39 in good health and CMV-seronegative. The V gene is TRBV6-1 and the J gene is TRBJ1-4, with 9 junctional bases fitting TRBD1. The DNA is as follows: TGTGCCAGCAGGGGAGGGACAGGGAAGGAAAAACTGTTTTTT. Its translation reads: CASRGGTGKEKLFF.